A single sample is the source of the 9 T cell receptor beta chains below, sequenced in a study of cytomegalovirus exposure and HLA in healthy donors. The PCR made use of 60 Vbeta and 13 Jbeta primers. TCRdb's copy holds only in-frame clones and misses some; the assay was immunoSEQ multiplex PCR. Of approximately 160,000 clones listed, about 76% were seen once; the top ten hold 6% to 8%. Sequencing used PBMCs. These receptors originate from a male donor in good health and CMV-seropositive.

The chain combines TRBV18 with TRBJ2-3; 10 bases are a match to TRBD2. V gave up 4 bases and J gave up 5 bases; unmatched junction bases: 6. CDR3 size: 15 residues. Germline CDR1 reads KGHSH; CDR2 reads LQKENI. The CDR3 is CASSQSGGAGDTQYF. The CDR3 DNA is TGTGCCAGCTCACAAAGCGGGGGGGCCGGAGATACGCAGTATTTT. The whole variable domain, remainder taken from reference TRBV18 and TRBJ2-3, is NAGVMQNPRHLVRRRGQEARLRCSPMKGHSHVYWYRQLPEEGLKFMVYLQKENIIDESGMPKERFSAEFPKEGPSILRIQQVVRGDSAAYFCASSQSGGAGDTQYFGPGTRLTVL.

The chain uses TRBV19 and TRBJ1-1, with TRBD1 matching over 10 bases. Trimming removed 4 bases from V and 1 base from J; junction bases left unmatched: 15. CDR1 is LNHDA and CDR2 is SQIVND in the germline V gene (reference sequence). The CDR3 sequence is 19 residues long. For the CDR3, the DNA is TGTGCCAGTAGTACCCTATCGACAGGGGGCCCTTACAGGAACACTGAAGCTTTCTTT. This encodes CASSTLSTGGPYRNTEAFF.

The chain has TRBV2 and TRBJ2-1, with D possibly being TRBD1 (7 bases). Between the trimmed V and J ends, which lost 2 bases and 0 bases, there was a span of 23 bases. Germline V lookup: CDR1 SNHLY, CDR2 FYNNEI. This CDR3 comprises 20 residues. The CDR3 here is CASSERETGRPRGSYNEQFF. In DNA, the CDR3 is TGTGCCAGCAGTGAACGTGAGACAGGGAGGCCCCGGGGCTCCTACAATGAGCAGTTCTTC.

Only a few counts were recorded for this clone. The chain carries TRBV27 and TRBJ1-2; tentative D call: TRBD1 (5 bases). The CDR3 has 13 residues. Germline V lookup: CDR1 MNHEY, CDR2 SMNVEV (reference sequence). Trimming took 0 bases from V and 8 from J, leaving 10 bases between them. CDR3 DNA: TGTGCCAGCAGTTTATCGGGGCTGGAGGGCTACACCTTC. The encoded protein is CASSLSGLEGYTF.

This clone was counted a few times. The CDR3 DNA reads as TGCAGCGTCACAGACGGGACAGGAAAGAGCGAGCAGTACTTC. Translating it yields CSVTDGTGKSEQYF. This chain joins TRBV29-1 and TRBJ2-7, with 8 bases identical to TRBD1. The CDR3 totals 14 residues. J gave up 6 bases and V 6 bases, and 13 bases lay outside the gene matches. CDR1 and CDR2 (germline): SQVTM, ANQGSEA.

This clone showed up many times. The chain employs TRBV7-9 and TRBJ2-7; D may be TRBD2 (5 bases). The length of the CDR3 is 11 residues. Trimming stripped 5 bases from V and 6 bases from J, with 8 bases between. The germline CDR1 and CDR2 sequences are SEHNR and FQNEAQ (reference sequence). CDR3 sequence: CASSRGLEQYF. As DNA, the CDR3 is TGTGCCAGCAGCCGGGGTCTCGAGCAGTACTTC.

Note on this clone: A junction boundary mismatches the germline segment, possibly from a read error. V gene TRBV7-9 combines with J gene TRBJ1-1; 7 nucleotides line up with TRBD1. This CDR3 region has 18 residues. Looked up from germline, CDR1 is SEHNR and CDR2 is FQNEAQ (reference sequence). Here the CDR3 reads CSSSIPSRDSYRNTEAFF. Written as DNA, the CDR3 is TGTTCCAGCAGCATACCTAGCCGGGACAGCTATAGGAACACTGAAGCTTTCTTT.

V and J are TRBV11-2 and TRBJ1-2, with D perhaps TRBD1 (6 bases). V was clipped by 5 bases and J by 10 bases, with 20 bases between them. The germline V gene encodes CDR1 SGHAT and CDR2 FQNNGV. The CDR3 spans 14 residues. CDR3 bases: TGTGCCAGCAGCAGTCTAACAGGGTCCCGGTACTACACCTTC. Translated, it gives CASSSLTGSRYYTF.

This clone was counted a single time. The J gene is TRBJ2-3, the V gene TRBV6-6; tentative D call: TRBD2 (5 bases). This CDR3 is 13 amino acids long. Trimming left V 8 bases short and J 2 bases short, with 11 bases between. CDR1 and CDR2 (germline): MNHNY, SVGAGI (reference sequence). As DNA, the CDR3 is TGTGCCAGCGGGAGCGGATTCACAGATACGCAGTATTTT. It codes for CASGSGFTDTQYF.